These T cell receptor beta chains were read from a single sample in a study of graft-versus-host responses after intestinal transplantation. Antigen specificity for these receptors is unknown. Libraries were prepared by immunoSEQ multiplex PCR; TCRdb keeps only in-frame clonotypes and omits some of them. Here the sample spans 50,000 to 75,000 clones, approximately 94% being singletons. This sample comprised unstimulated CD4+ T cells sorted from spleen or lymph node cells, obtained before transplant. Receptors were obtained from a human donor who was the organ donor for an intestinal transplant. Each CDR3 is given with its conserved first and last residue. A D gene is named only where the DNA matches it firmly. Clone size is given for some rows only: seen once, a few or many times, or a class if the clone is expanded.

abundance	v_gene	d_gene	len	j_gene	CDR3aa	CDR3nt
-	TRBV5-6	TRBD1	13	TRBJ1-2	CASSSDRGLGYTF	TGTGCCAGCAGCTCAGACAGGGGCTTGGGCTACACCTTC
-	TRBV6-6	TRBD1	15	TRBJ1-1	CASSTTSTGSTEAFF	TGTGCCAGCAGTACCACCTCGACAGGGTCCACTGAAGCTTTCTTT
-	TRBV10-2	-	14	TRBJ1-2	CASSEWSGNYGYTF	TGCGCCAGCAGTGAGTGGTCCGGCAACTATGGCTACACCTTC
-	TRBV4-2	TRBD1	15	TRBJ1-2	CASSQDPGGNYGYTF	TGTGCCAGCAGCCAAGATCCAGGGGGCAACTATGGCTACACCTTC
-	TRBV5-1	-	16	TRBJ2-3	CASSLNRFGSTDTQYF	TGCGCCAGCAGCTTGAACCGGTTCGGGAGCACAGATACGCAGTATTTT
-	TRBV4-2	-	15	TRBJ2-5	CASSHGDAGSETQYF	TGTGCCAGCAGCCATGGGGACGCCGGTAGTGAGACCCAGTACTTC
-	TRBV6-1	TRBD1	15	TRBJ2-2	CASRGTGVNTGELFF	TGTGCCAGCAGGGGGACAGGGGTCAACACCGGGGAGCTGTTTTTT
-	TRBV18	-	13	TRBJ1-2	CASSGTLNYGYTF	TGTGCCAGCTCCGGGACCCTTAACTATGGCTACACCTTC
-	TRBV7-9	-	12	TRBJ1-2	CASSLDWGGYTF	TGTGCCAGCAGCTTAGATTGGGGTGGCTACACCTTC
-	TRBV9	-	15	TRBJ2-7	CASSPGTERTYEQYF	TGTGCCAGCAGCCCAGGGACGGAACGTACCTACGAGCAGTACTTC
-	TRBV4-1	TRBD2	15	TRBJ2-7	CASSHQAGDSYEQYF	TGCGCCAGCAGCCACCAAGCGGGGGACTCCTACGAGCAGTACTTC
-	TRBV6-5	-	12	TRBJ2-7	CAGQKRAYEQYF	TGTGCCGGACAGAAGAGGGCCTACGAGCAGTACTTC
-	TRBV4-3	-	16	TRBJ1-1	CASSQEGGRLGAEAFF	TGCGCCAGCAGCCAAGAGGGGGGGCGCCTCGGGGCTGAAGCTTTCTTT
few	TRBV11-2	-	13	TRBJ1-5	CASSLVSDQPQHF	TGTGCCAGCAGCTTAGTCTCAGATCAGCCCCAGCATTTT
once	TRBV19	TRBD2	16	TRBJ2-1	CASSIVQRGPHNEQFF	TGTGCCAGTAGTATAGTGCAGCGGGGGCCTCACAATGAGCAGTTCTTC
-	TRBV4-1	-	16	TRBJ2-6	CASSQPNPAGANVLTF	TGCGCCAGCAGCCAACCAAATCCCGCTGGGGCCAACGTCCTGACTTTC
-	TRBV5-4	-	14	TRBJ2-3	CASSLRGWGDTQYF	TGTGCCAGCAGCTTGCGGGGTTGGGGAGATACGCAGTATTTT
-	TRBV19	TRBD1	17	TRBJ2-1	CASNKGQGVLLYNEQFF	TGTGCCAGTAATAAGGGACAGGGGGTCCTACTATACAATGAGCAGTTCTTC
-	TRBV7-2	-	18	TRBJ1-6	CASSLSPDLYSYNSPLHF	TGTGCCAGCAGCTTAAGCCCAGACCTGTACTCCTATAATTCACCCCTCCACTTT